A single sample gave rise to the 2 T cell receptor beta chains below, sequenced in a study of T cells in Graves' hyperthyroidism and ophthalmopathy. TCR beta CDR3 regions were amplified from RNA. When the TCR CDR3 underwent first-round RT-PCR, the HTBI primer set was used. One entry per CDR3 protein results from TCRdb running MiXCR on the multiplex PCR reads. This sample has some 550,000 distinct CDR3 sequences; about 16% occur once, and the top ten carry roughly 3%. Sequencing input: blood. The receptors here all came from a middle-aged woman with Graves' ophthalmopathy.

This clonotype has a count of ten or more. The chain is built from TRBV18 and TRBJ2-3, with D unresolved. The CDR3 loop spans 15 amino acids. Trimming stripped 1 base from V and 0 bases from J, with 8 bases between. Germline V lookup: CDR1 KGHSH, CDR2 LQKENI. The CDR3 DNA sequence: TGTGCCAGCTCACCACGTCACCTTAGCACAGATACGCAGTATTTT. This translates into CASSPRHLSTDTQYF.

This clonotype was recorded at least ten times. This rearrangement joins TRBV2 to TRBJ1-1; D remains unclear. The CDR3 has 13 residues. The V gene lost 8 bases and the J gene lost 0 bases, with 10 bases spanning the gap. Germline V CDR1 and CDR2: SNHLY, FYNNEI. The CDR3 nucleotides are TGTGCCAGCGCAGAAGACGTGAACACTGAAGCTTTCTTT. Protein: CASAEDVNTEAFF.